This TCR beta chain was captured in a study of blood T cell repertoires in COVID-19. This clone was seen just once. Original data processing: Reference gene primer amplification gave nucleated cell count estimates. Measured with immunoSEQ multiplex PCR; TCRdb has only the in-frame clones, and not every one. For V, J and clone size, that table is used; D and trimming come from the DNA. The sample gives 60,000 or so clones, about 85% of which show up once; around a tenth is in the top ten. V gave up 8 bases and J gave up 3 bases, with 11 bases separating them. The CDR3 sequence is 13 residues long. The sample was peripheral blood. V usage is TRBV12-3 or TRBV12-4 and J usage is TRBJ1-5; a weak D match, TRBD1 (6 bases). The receptor was derived from a human donor with acute or convalescent COVID-19. The donor label of this sample is uncertain. CDR3 nucleotide sequence: TGTGCCAGCCTGCAGGGGAACAATCAGCCCCAGCATTTT. This encodes CASLQGNNQPQHF.